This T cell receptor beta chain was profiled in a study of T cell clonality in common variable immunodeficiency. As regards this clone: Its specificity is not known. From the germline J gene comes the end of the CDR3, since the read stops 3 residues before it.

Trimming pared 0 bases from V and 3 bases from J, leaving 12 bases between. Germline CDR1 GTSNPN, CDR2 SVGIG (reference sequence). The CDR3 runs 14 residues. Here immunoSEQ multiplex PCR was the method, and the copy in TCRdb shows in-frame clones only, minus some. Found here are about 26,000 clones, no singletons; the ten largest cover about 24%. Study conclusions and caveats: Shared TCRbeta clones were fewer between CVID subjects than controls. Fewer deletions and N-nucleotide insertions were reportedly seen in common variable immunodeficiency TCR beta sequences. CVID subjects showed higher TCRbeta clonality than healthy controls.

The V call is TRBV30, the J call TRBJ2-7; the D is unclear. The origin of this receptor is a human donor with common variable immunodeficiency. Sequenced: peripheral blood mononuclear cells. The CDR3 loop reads CAWSVPPGNYEQYF. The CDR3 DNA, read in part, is TGTGCCTGGAGTGTACCCCCAGGCAACTACGAG.